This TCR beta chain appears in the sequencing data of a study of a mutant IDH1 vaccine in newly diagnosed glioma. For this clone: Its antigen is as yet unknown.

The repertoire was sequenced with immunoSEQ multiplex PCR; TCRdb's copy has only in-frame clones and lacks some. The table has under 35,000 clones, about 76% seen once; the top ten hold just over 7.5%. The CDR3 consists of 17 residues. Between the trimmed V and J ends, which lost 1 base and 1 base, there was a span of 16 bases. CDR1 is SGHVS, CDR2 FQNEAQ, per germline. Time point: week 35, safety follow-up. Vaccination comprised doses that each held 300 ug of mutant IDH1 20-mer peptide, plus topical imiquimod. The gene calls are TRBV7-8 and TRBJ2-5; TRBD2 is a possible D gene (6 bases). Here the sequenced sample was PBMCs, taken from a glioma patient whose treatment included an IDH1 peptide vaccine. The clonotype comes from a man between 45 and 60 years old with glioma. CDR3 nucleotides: TGTGCCAGCAGCTTAGATACCCGGCTAGCGCTCCAAGAGACCCAGTACTTC. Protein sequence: CASSLDTRLALQETQYF.